Following are 23 T cell receptor beta chains from one sample sequenced in a study of tumor-infiltrating lymphocytes in primary liver carcinoma. Researchers generated TCR beta cDNA from approximately 450 ng of total RNA, relying on a constant-region primer. Researchers made the TCR beta libraries by running three nested multiplex PCR rounds with slightly modified ARM-PCR. In the first two PCR rounds, TRBV1-TRBV30 forward primers were paired with a C-beta reverse primer, and each round lasted roughly 9 cycles. TCRdb ran MiXCR on the multiplex PCR reads and lists one entry per CDR3 protein. The table includes fewer than 350,000 distinct CDR3 sequences, approximately 64% detected once. Germline DNA was extracted too, while blood RNA derived from unsorted whole blood. Sequencing input: peripheral blood. These receptor sequences come from a man aged 35 to 55 with primary liver carcinoma and hepatitis B virus infection.

The chain uses TRBV13 and TRBJ2-1; no reliable D call. This CDR3 spans 12 amino acids. Germline V gene lookup returns CDR1 PRHDT and CDR2 FYEKMQ (reference sequence). V shed 4 bases and J shed 10 bases, with 11 bases lying between them. The CDR3 sequence is CASSSPRAEQFF. DNA for the CDR3: TGTGCCAGCAGCTCCCCCCGGGCAGAGCAGTTCTTC.

This clonotype was seen many times. V usage is TRBV30 and J usage is TRBJ2-6; D possibly corresponds to TRBD1 (5 bases). CDR3 length equals 13 residues. Germline V gene sequence: CDR1 GTSNPN, CDR2 SVGIG (reference sequence). Between the trimmed V and J ends, which lost 7 bases and 2 bases, there was a span of 9 bases. CDR3 region: CAYTRAGANVLTF. DNA for the CDR3: TGTGCCTATACCAGGGCTGGGGCCAACGTCCTGACTTTC.

In this sample, this clonotype turned up a few times. The chain joins TRBV5-1 to TRBJ1-1; TRBD1 is a possible D gene (6 bases). This CDR3 is 13 amino acids long. V was trimmed by 4 bases and J by 4 bases, leaving 11 bases between them. The germline V gene has CDR1 SGHRS and CDR2 YFSETQ. The CDR3 sequence: CASSREGGTEAFF. DNA for the CDR3: TGCGCCAGCAGCCGGGAAGGGGGCACTGAAGCTTTCTTT.

A word on this clonotype: A much larger clone sits a single nucleotide away, making a read error possible. It is likely a read error, because the conserved phenylalanine at the end of the CDR3 is missing. J is TRBJ2-7 and V is TRBV6-2 or TRBV6-3, with D possibly being TRBD2 (6 bases). The CDR3 runs to 15 residues. V was cut by 6 bases and J by 2 bases, with 17 bases left in between. Germline V gene lookup returns CDR1 MNHEY and CDR2 SVGEGT. As DNA, the CDR3 is TGTGCCAGCAGGGCCCCAACTAGCCGAACCTACGAGCAGTACCTC. Protein product: CASRAPTSRTYEQYL.

Remarks on this clonotype: Just one base apart from a much larger clone, this may be a read error. The genes are TRBV11-2 and TRBJ2-5; possibly TRBD2 for D (6 bases). V lost 11 bases to trimming and J lost 1 base, with 14 bases between them. This CDR3 contains 13 residues. Germline CDR1 SGHAT, CDR2 FQNNGV. The CDR3 nucleotides are TGTGCCGTCAGTTCGACTAGCCAAGAGACCCAGTACTTC. Amino acids: CAVSSTSQETQYF.

This clonotype was observed at least ten times. This chain links TRBV6-5 with TRBJ2-1, with D possibly being TRBD2 (6 bases). The germline V and J ends were trimmed by 0 bases and 7 bases, with 16 bases remaining between them. Looked up from germline, CDR1 is MNHEY and CDR2 is SVGAGI. This CDR3 has 16 amino acids. In DNA form, the CDR3 reads TGTGCCAGCAGTTACTCGAGCCTAGCGATGAGGAATGAGCAGTTCTTC. This sequence encodes CASSYSSLAMRNEQFF.

Notes on this clonotype: At one boundary the junction diverges from the germline segment, which might be a read error. This chain links TRBV11-2 with TRBJ2-7; 7 positions agree with TRBD2. The CDR3 has 15 residues. Germline CDR1 is SGHAT and CDR2 is FQNNGV. The CDR3 here is CTSSLERDSGHEQYF. For the CDR3, the DNA is TGTACCAGCAGCTTGGAGCGGGATTCTGGTCACGAGCAATACTTC. The full variable domain, in which reference TRBV11-2 and TRBJ2-7 provide the parts outside the CDR3, is EAGVAQSPRYKIIEKRQSVAFWCNPISGHATLYWYQQILGQGPKLLIQFQNNGVVDDSQLPKDRFSAERLKGVDSTLKIQPAKLEDSAVYLCTSSLERDSGHEQYFGPGTRLTVT.

The CDR3 spells CASSERDRGTYEQYF. In DNA, the CDR3 is TGTGCCAGCAGCGAGAGGGACAGGGGTACCTACGAGCAGTACTTC. J is TRBJ2-7 and V is TRBV13; 10 bases match TRBD1. The ends lost 5 bases at V and 2 bases at J; junction bases unmatched: 6. The CDR3 covers 15 residues. The germline V gene encodes CDR1 PRHDT and CDR2 FYEKMQ (reference sequence). Supplemented by reference TRBV13 and TRBJ2-7, the full variable domain reads AAGVIQSPRHLIKEKRETATLKCYPIPRHDTVYWYQQGPGQDPQFLISFYEKMQSDKGSIPDRFSAQQFSDYHSELNMSSLELGDSALYFCASSERDRGTYEQYFGPGTRLTVT.

The chain uses TRBV6-1 and TRBJ1-5, with D possibly matching TRBD1 (5 bases). V lost 4 bases and J 5 bases, leaving 21 bases between the germline ends. The CDR3 extends over 17 amino acids. Germline CDR1 and CDR2: MNHNS and SASEGT. CDR3 sequence: CASSVRGVGGWDQPQHF. The CDR3 coding sequence is TGTGCCAGCAGTGTAAGGGGAGTCGGAGGCTGGGATCAGCCCCAGCATTTT.

Turning to this clonotype: It is likely a read error, because the conserved phenylalanine at the end of the CDR3 is missing. CDR3 residues: CASSTDRGRLNTGELFL. DNA for the CDR3: TGTGCCAGCAGCACGGACAGGGGGCGCCTTAACACAGGGGAGCTGTTTCTT. The V call is TRBV7-3, the J call TRBJ2-2; 11 bases line up with TRBD1. This CDR3 is built from 17 residues. Looked up from germline, CDR1 is SGHTA and CDR2 is FQGTGA.

Comment on this clonotype: A read error may explain this, as a much larger clone is one base away. The V gene is TRBV28, the J gene TRBJ2-6; D ambiguous. The germline V and J ends were trimmed by 7 bases and 0 bases, with 13 bases remaining between them. Germline values: CDR1 MDHEN, CDR2 SYDVKM. CDR3 size: 16 residues. The DNA for the CDR3 is TGTGCCAGCATCCCGGTGGGGAACTCTGGGGCCAACGTCCTGACTTTC. Its translation: CASIPVGNSGANVLTF.

The chain employs TRBV30 and TRBJ2-1, with TRBD2 matching over 14 bases. This CDR3 is 14 amino acids long. Germline lookup yields CDR1 GTSNPN and CDR2 SVGIG (reference sequence). J was trimmed by 8 bases and V by 6 bases; bases with no gene match: 6. The chain's CDR3 is CACQTSGRAYEQFF. CDR3 nucleotides: TGTGCCTGCCAGACTAGCGGGAGGGCATATGAGCAGTTCTTC.

Concerning this clonotype itself: The junction departs from germline at one end; a sequencing error may be responsible. The chain uses TRBV30 and TRBJ1-1; perhaps TRBD1 as D (5 bases). This CDR3 comprises 14 residues. The V gene's germline CDR1 is GTSNPN and CDR2 SVGIG (reference sequence). Written as DNA, the CDR3 is TGTGTCTGGGGAAGGACACACCTGAACACTGAAGCTTTCTTT. Its translation: CVWGRTHLNTEAFF.

To note about this clonotype: A much larger clone differs by one base, so this may be a read error. The chain couples TRBV30 to TRBJ2-1; D remains ambiguous. This CDR3 spans 14 amino acids. Per the germline V gene, CDR1 is GTSNPN and CDR2 is SVGIG (reference sequence). V shed 1 base and J shed 7 bases, with 14 bases lying between them. In DNA form, the CDR3 reads TGTGCCTGGAGTGGACGGTTAATCAAAAATGAGCAGTTCTTC. Protein sequence: CAWSGRLIKNEQFF. Complete variable domain (other parts from reference TRBV30 and TRBJ2-1): SQTIHQWPATLVQPVGSPLSLECTVEGTSNPNLYWYRQAAGRGLQLLFYSVGIGQISSEVPQNLSASRPQDRQFILSSKKLLLSDSGFYLCAWSGRLIKNEQFFGPGTRLTVL.

Concerning this clonotype: A clone one base away is much larger, so this may be a read error. V and J are TRBV10-3 and TRBJ2-5; the D gene is possibly TRBD1 (6 bases). Germline V gene sequence: CDR1 ENHRY, CDR2 SYGVKD. The CDR3 is made up of 14 amino acids. CDR3 region: CTISESGRGETQYF. CDR3 nucleotide sequence: TGTACCATCAGTGAATCGGGCAGGGGAGAGACCCAGTACTTC.

With regard to this clonotype: The CDR3 end shows no conserved phenylalanine or tryptophan, and so a read error is likely. The V and J genes are TRBV4-1 and TRBJ2-1, with 7 positions matching TRBD2. Losses at the gene ends were 1 base for V and 5 bases for J; bases not matched to a gene: 8. The CDR3 is made up of 16 amino acids. CDR1 and CDR2 (germline): MGHRA, YSYEKL. This CDR3 reads CASSQGLASGNNEQFL. DNA for the CDR3: TGCGCCAGCAGCCAAGGACTAGCTTCAGGGAACAATGAGCAGTTCTTA.

The chain combines TRBV11-3 with TRBJ2-5; D may correspond to TRBD1 or TRBD2 (7 bases each). CDR1 is SGHNT, CDR2 YENEEA, per germline. The CDR3 consists of 13 residues. Trimming cost V 9 bases and J 1 base, with 12 bases left between them. CDR3 nucleotides: TGTGCCAGAAGCGGGGACAGCCAAGAGACCCAGTACTTC. This sequence encodes CARSGDSQETQYF.

The CDR3 is CASSRTQNSGNTIYF. CDR3 nucleotide sequence: TGTGCCAGCAGTCGAACACAAAACTCTGGAAACACCATATATTTT. This chain joins TRBV6-1 and TRBJ1-3, with D uncertain. The CDR3 is 15 amino acids. Germline V CDR1 and CDR2: MNHNS, SASEGT. Deletions cut 5 bases from V and 0 bases from J, with 11 bases between.

This rearrangement joins TRBV6-5 to TRBJ2-1; D gene unclear. The CDR3 covers 14 residues. Germline loops: CDR1 MNHEY, CDR2 SVGAGI. Trimming took off 7 bases at V and 9 bases at J, with 19 bases between the two ends. The CDR3 protein is CASNPPGLKLEQFF. The CDR3 coding sequence is TGTGCCAGCAATCCTCCCGGCCTGAAACTTGAGCAGTTCTTC.

Turning to this clonotype: The final CDR3 position lacks the conserved phenylalanine or tryptophan, pointing to a likely read error. The chain links TRBV28 to TRBJ1-1; 7 nucleotides match TRBD1. This CDR3 is built from 15 residues. The V segment lost 5 bases and the J segment 5 bases; nucleotides outside the gene matches: 11. Germline V gene sequence: CDR1 MDHEN, CDR2 SYDVKM. The CDR3: CASSPQTGVWTEAFL. The CDR3 coding sequence is TGTGCCAGCAGTCCTCAAACAGGGGTATGGACTGAAGCTTTCCTT.

Of note for this clonotype: A junction boundary mismatches the germline segment, possibly from a read error. The chain uses TRBV29-1 and TRBJ2-4; D is perhaps TRBD2 (6 bases). The germline gives CDR1 SQVTM, CDR2 ANQGSEA. The CDR3 spans 14 residues. The CDR3 spells CSVDGPLAKTIQYF. The CDR3 nucleotides read TGCAGCGTAGACGGACCACTAGCCAAAACCATTCAGTACTTC.

In its sample, this clonotype was seen many times. The rearrangement joins TRBV4-2 to TRBJ2-3, with D possibly matching TRBD2 (6 bases). V was cut by 3 bases and J by 0 bases, with 13 bases left in between. The CDR3 totals 16 residues. The germline V gene has CDR1 LGHNA and CDR2 YNFKEQ. CDR3 nucleotide sequence: TGTGCCAGCAGCCAGGAAAATAGCGGTAGCACAGATACGCAGTATTTT. Translation gives CASSQENSGSTDTQYF.

About this clonotype: A read error may be the cause here, since a much bigger clone is one base away. The V and J genes are TRBV29-1 and TRBJ2-1; no clear D. The germline V and J ends were trimmed by 7 bases and 14 bases, with 15 bases remaining between them. Germline V gene sequence: CDR1 SQVTM, CDR2 ANQGSEA. The CDR3 contains 10 residues. CDR3 amino acids: CSGKSLEKFF. The CDR3 nucleotides are TGCAGCGGTAAAAGTCTAGAGAAGTTCTTC.